This is a list of T cell receptor beta chains from one sample in a study of T cell responses to AZD1222 COVID-19 vaccine. Some clones are missing from TCRdb's copy, which holds only in-frame ones; the method was immunoSEQ multiplex PCR. The data hold tens of thousands of clones, with 88% observed a single time. The sample in question was peripheral blood, obtained 28 days after the second AZD1222 dose. Receptors originate from an adult who received the AZD1222 COVID-19 vaccine. Each CDR3 is given with its conserved first and last residue.

TRBV3-1/TRBV3-2	17	TRBJ2-7	CASSQDSFGGSKYEQYF
TRBV9	14	TRBJ2-3	CASSVMSRTDTQYF
TRBV5-1	13	TRBJ2-4	CASSSSGQNIQYF
TRBV5-1	14	TRBJ1-6	CASSLWSGNSPLHF
TRBV5-6	11	TRBJ2-1	CASSSAIEQFF
TRBV12-5	16	TRBJ2-5	CASDPHPGRKKETQYF
TRBV19	15	TRBJ2-1	CASRRDRSSYNEQFF
TRBV30	16	TRBJ2-7	CAWSPLADWRAYEQYF
TRBV4-2	14	TRBJ1-5	CASSQDIGNQPQHF
TRBV7-8	14	TRBJ2-7	CASSLGGIGSEQYF
TRBV6-5	14	TRBJ1-3	CASSRQSSGNTIYF
TRBV11-2	13	TRBJ2-4	CASSSEGWNIQYF
TRBV5-1	14	TRBJ1-5	CASSFVGGEQPQHF
TRBV28	15	TRBJ1-6	CATTGGDRWNSPLHF
TRBV12-5	10	TRBJ1-6	CARCNSPLHF
TRBV2	13	TRBJ1-2	CASSENGAYGYTF
TRBV29-1	12	TRBJ1-5	CSVDGGIQPQHF
TRBV6-5	14	TRBJ2-3	CASRITGGTDTQYF
TRBV11-2	13	TRBJ1-3	CASSEVSGNTIYF
TRBV10-1	14	TRBJ1-5	CASSEARVDQPQHF
TRBV18	14	TRBJ1-1	CASSPRGIQGEAFF
TRBV2	15	TRBJ2-7	CASSERQVGGYEQYF
TRBV28	13	TRBJ1-5	CASIFSGNQPQHF
TRBV18	14	TRBJ2-7	CASSPVGGSYEQYF
TRBV6-5	14	TRBJ1-2	CASSPGGTNYGYTF
TRBV3-1/TRBV3-2	15	TRBJ2-3	CASSQTSGSTDTQYF
TRBV5-1	14	TRBJ2-1	CASSSYSGFNEQFF
TRBV5-1	18	TRBJ1-5	CASSPVPMRGTGDQPQHF
TRBV28	14	TRBJ1-2	CASYPALANYGYTF
TRBV27	15	TRBJ2-7	CASSGTGGPGPRQYF
TRBV10-3	16	TRBJ2-3	CAISESLEGGADTQYF
TRBV30	13	TRBJ2-1	CAWKGDYYNEQFF
TRBV4-3	16	TRBJ2-1	CASSQEGGVTYNEQFF
TRBV28	15	TRBJ2-2	CASTDIAGNTGELFF
TRBV4-2	16	TRBJ2-2	CASSPTRTGGTGELFF
TRBV13	15	TRBJ1-1	CASSFLQGLNTEAFF
TRBV18	19	TRBJ2-7	CASSPRGGPSGSVYGEQYF
TRBV11-3	13	TRBJ2-7	CASSFSGGYEQYF
TRBV5-1	14	TRBJ2-5	CASTRRASQETQYF
TRBV5-1	15	TRBJ2-2	CASSPVAGGSGELFF
TRBV27	14	TRBJ1-4	CASSLGGRDEKLFF
TRBV5-1	14	TRBJ2-2	CASNPSGATGELFF
TRBV5-6	16	TRBJ2-3	CASSFRSAGSTDTQYF
TRBV7-9	15	TRBJ1-4	CASSPQQGPNEKLFF
TRBV12-3/TRBV12-4	13	TRBJ2-7	CASRTGQTYEQYF
TRBV3-1/TRBV3-2	15	TRBJ1-6	CASSQATVGNSPLHF
TRBV16	15	TRBJ1-5	CASSSISAPSQPQHF
TRBV5-4	16	TRBJ1-6	CASSLGRRGDNSPLHF
TRBV5-1	15	TRBJ2-2	CASSPRMANTGELFF
TRBV27	13	TRBJ2-5	CASSFLRGETQYF
TRBV20-1	11	TRBJ2-3	CSEAGPDTQYF
TRBV28	15	TRBJ2-2	CASSLGGGDTGELFF
TRBV4-1	18	TRBJ2-1	CASSQGLAGGLFYNEQFF
TRBV20-1	11	TRBJ2-3	CSQRGGDTQYF
TRBV29-1	14	TRBJ1-2	CSVEPRQDNYGYTF
TRBV5-4	15	TRBJ2-5	CASSARQGGQETQYF
TRBV9	18	TRBJ1-5	CASSVAAGDRKGNQPQHF
TRBV29-1	13	TRBJ2-2	CSVQVSDTGELFF
TRBV9	15	TRBJ2-7	CASSRGQGPFLEQYF
TRBV9	16	TRBJ2-1	CASSVSLDSYYNEQFF